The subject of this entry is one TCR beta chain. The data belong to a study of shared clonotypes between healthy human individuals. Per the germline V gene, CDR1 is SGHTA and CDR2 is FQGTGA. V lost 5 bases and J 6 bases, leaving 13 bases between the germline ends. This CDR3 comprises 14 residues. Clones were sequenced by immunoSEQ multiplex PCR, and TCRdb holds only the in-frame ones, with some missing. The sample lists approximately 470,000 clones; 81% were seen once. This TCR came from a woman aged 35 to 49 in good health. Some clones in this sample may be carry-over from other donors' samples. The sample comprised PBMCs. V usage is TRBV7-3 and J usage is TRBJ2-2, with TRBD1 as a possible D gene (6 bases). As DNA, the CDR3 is TGTGCCAGCAGCCCTGGACAGTTTTCCGGGGAGCTGTTTTTT. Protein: CASSPGQFSGELFF.